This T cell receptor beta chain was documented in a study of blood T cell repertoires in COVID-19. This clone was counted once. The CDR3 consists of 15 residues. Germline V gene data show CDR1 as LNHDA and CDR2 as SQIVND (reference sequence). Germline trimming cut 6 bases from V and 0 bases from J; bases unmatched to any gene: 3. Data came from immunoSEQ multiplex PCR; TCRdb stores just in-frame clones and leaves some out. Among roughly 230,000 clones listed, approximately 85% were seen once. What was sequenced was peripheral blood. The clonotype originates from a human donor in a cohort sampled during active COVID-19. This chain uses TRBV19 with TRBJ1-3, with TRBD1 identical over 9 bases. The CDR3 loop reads CASRRTGVSGNTIYF. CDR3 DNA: TGTGCCAGTAGAAGGACAGGGGTCTCTGGAAACACCATATATTTT.